Listed here are 30 T cell receptor beta chains from one sample, sequenced in a study of metastatic and nonmetastatic thyroid tumors. TCRdb re-clonotyped the PCR reads through MiXCR. The table lists some 28,000 clones, roughly 16% of them singletons. Every patient was untreated before thyroid surgery. Sample: blood. The receptor set was obtained from a female donor with papillary thyroid cancer or a benign thyroid nodule (not recorded which). Some clones in this sample may be carry-over from other donors' samples.

This clone was counted a few times. The chain joins TRBV28 to TRBJ1-5, with a weak D call TRBD1 (5 bases). Per germline, CDR1 MDHEN and CDR2 SYDVKM. V shed 7 bases and J shed 4 bases, with 23 bases lying between them. The CDR3 runs to 17 residues. The chain's CDR3 is CASNSPGLIRPNQPQHF. The CDR3 DNA sequence: TGTGCCAGCAACTCACCGGGACTCATACGCCCGAATCAGCCCCAGCATTTT.

The rearrangement links TRBV11-1 to TRBJ1-2; a possible D gene is TRBD1 (6 bases). Trimming stripped 5 bases from V and 4 bases from J, with 20 bases between. The CDR3 totals 16 residues. Germline CDR1 SGHAT, CDR2 FQDESV (reference sequence). As DNA, the CDR3 is TGTGCCAGCAGCAAGCGGGTCCACCGGGGGGCCTATGGCTACACCTTC. Translated: CASSKRVHRGAYGYTF.

This clone was counted many times. The V and J genes are TRBV4-1 and TRBJ1-3, with a possible D match to TRBD1 (5 bases). Germline CDR1 and CDR2: MGHRA and YSYEKL. CDR3 length: 17 residues. Trimming removed 4 bases from V and 0 bases from J, with 16 bases in between. CDR3 residues: CASSPPGSPFSGNTIYF. In DNA, the CDR3 is TGCGCCAGCAGCCCGCCAGGGAGTCCCTTCTCTGGAAACACCATATATTTT.

Details on this clone: A much larger clone is a single base away; this may be a read error. The V and J genes are TRBV11-1 and TRBJ2-3; no firm D call. The CDR3 sequence is 11 residues long. Trimming pared 6 bases from V and 3 bases from J, leaving 4 bases between. The germline V gene has CDR1 SGHAT and CDR2 FQDESV (reference sequence). The CDR3 here is CASSKTDTQYF. The CDR3 nucleotides are TGTGCCAGCAGTAAGACAGATACGCAGTATTTT.

This clone was found many times. The genes are TRBV19 and TRBJ1-6; D is perhaps TRBD1 (5 bases). V lost 8 bases and J 11 bases, leaving 19 bases between the germline ends. The length of the CDR3 is 14 residues. Germline assignment: CDR1 LNHDA and CDR2 SQIVND (reference sequence). This chain's CDR3 is CASRRAAANAPLHF. In DNA form, the CDR3 reads TGTGCCAGTCGCAGGGCTGCCGCCAATGCACCCCTCCACTTT.

V usage is TRBV7-4 and J usage is TRBJ1-6; no clear D. The length of the CDR3 is 14 residues. V lost 5 bases and J lost 8, with 13 bases in between. Germline CDR1 is SGHVT and CDR2 is SQSDAQ. CDR3 sequence: CASSHPRWYSPLHF. The CDR3 region has the DNA TGTGCCAGCAGCCATCCGCGATGGTATTCACCCCTCCACTTT.

Many counts were recorded for this clone. The chain recombines TRBV7-9 with TRBJ1-5, with D perhaps matching TRBD1 (5 bases). V was trimmed by 5 bases and J by 7 bases, leaving 12 bases between them. Per germline, CDR1 SEHNR and CDR2 FQNEAQ (reference sequence). The CDR3 contains 13 residues. The CDR3: CASSPSGAQPQHF. The CDR3 nucleotides read TGTGCCAGCAGCCCTAGTGGGGCGCAGCCCCAGCATTTT.

This clone was seen only a few times. This rearrangement joins TRBV15 to TRBJ1-3; D not resolved. From germline, CDR1 is LNHNV and CDR2 YYDKDF (reference sequence). Trimming took off 3 bases at V and 0 bases at J, with 9 bases between the two ends. CDR3 length: 15 amino acids. This chain's CDR3 is CATSRDPNSGNTIYF. The CDR3 nucleotides read TGTGCCACCAGCAGGGACCCCAACTCTGGAAACACCATATATTTT.

This clone was picked up many times. The chain carries TRBV5-4 and TRBJ1-2; D might be TRBD1 (5 bases). This CDR3 is built from 13 residues. From germline, CDR1 is SGHNT and CDR2 YYREEE (reference sequence). V was shortened by 4 bases and J by 5 bases, with 12 bases between the two germline ends. DNA of the CDR3: TGTGCCAGCAGCCTGGCAGGGAGATATGGCTACACCTTC. Protein sequence: CASSLAGRYGYTF. Together with reference TRBV5-4 and TRBJ1-2, the CDR3 gives the full variable domain: ETGVTQSPTHLIKTRGQQVTLRCSSQSGHNTVSWYQQALGQGPQFIFQYYREEENGRGNFPPRFSGLQFPNYSSELNVNALELDDSALYLCASSLAGRYGYTFGSGTRLTVV.

This clone was seen ten or more times. V and J are TRBV10-3 and TRBJ1-1; possible D gene TRBD1, 6 bases. Between the trimmed V and J ends, which lost 6 bases and 1 base, there was a span of 9 bases. CDR3 length equals 13 residues. Germline V gene sequence: CDR1 ENHRY, CDR2 SYGVKD. In DNA, the CDR3 is TGTGCCATCAGCAAGACAGGGAACACTGAAGCTTTCTTT. Its protein product is CAISKTGNTEAFF.

This clone occurred many times. V usage is TRBV3-1 and J usage is TRBJ2-7, with D perhaps matching TRBD1 or TRBD2 (5 bases each). The CDR3 has 14 amino acids. V lost 4 bases and J 1 base, leaving 11 bases between the germline ends. CDR1 and CDR2 from the germline V gene are LGHDT and YNNKEL (reference sequence). CDR3 nucleotide sequence: TGTGCCAGCAGCCGGGACCCGACGTCCTACGAGCAGTACTTC. Encoded protein: CASSRDPTSYEQYF.

This clone was picked up a small number of times. The chain is built from TRBV27 and TRBJ2-7; D could derive from TRBD1 or TRBD2 (5 bases each). Germline loops: CDR1 MNHEY, CDR2 SMNVEV (reference sequence). The CDR3 runs 14 residues. V was trimmed by 3 bases and J by 2 bases, leaving 11 bases between them. The CDR3 coding sequence is TGTGCCAGCAGTTTGGGGGACGGAGCCTACGAGCAGTACTTC. Translation: CASSLGDGAYEQYF.

This clone was detected many times. The chain uses TRBV5-4 and TRBJ1-2; D remains ambiguous. The germline V gene has CDR1 SGHNT and CDR2 YYREEE (reference sequence). This CDR3 comprises 12 residues. The germline V and J ends were trimmed by 0 bases and 5 bases, with 5 bases remaining between them. The chain's CDR3 is CASSLEGYGYTF. DNA of the CDR3: TGTGCCAGCAGCTTGGAAGGGTATGGCTACACCTTC. Combining the CDR3 with reference TRBV5-4 and TRBJ1-2 gives the whole variable domain ETGVTQSPTHLIKTRGQQVTLRCSSQSGHNTVSWYQQALGQGPQFIFQYYREEENGRGNFPPRFSGLQFPNYSSELNVNALELDDSALYLCASSLEGYGYTFGSGTRLTVV.

This clone was recorded at least ten times. The chain is built from TRBV20-1 and TRBJ2-2; the D gene is possibly TRBD2 (5 bases). Germline-derived CDR1 and CDR2 are DFQATT and SNEGSKA (reference sequence). This CDR3 is 13 amino acids long. The V and J ends lost 2 bases and 6 bases respectively, with 10 bases between them. CDR3 DNA: TGCAGTGCTAGACTCCCACTAGCCGGGGAGCTGTTTTTT. This codes for CSARLPLAGELFF.

The rearrangement links TRBV11-2 to TRBJ2-2, with D unresolved. This CDR3 has 13 residues. Germline V lookup: CDR1 SGHAT, CDR2 FQNNGV. With 4 bases removed from V and 13 bases from J, the gap between germline ends came to 16 bases. The CDR3 protein is CASSSSSPPGLFF. The CDR3 DNA follows: TGTGCCAGCAGCTCTAGTTCCCCCCCGGGGCTGTTTTTT.

In regard to this clone: One end of the junction does not line up with germline, which may come from a read error. The chain joins TRBV4-2 to TRBJ1-6; D call uncertain. The CDR3 has 15 amino acids. The germline V gene has CDR1 LGHNA and CDR2 YNFKEQ. CDR3 DNA sequence: TGTGCCAGTAGCCCCGAGGGTATTCCTAATTCACCCCTCAACTTT. Translation gives CASSPEGIPNSPLNF.

On this clone itself: A single base separates this from a much larger clone, so it may be a read error. This chain joins TRBV5-6 and TRBJ1-3, with D uncertain. Germline assignment: CDR1 SGHDT and CDR2 YYEEEE. The CDR3 has 15 amino acids. The CDR3 DNA is TGTGCCAGCAGCTTGGAACGGACCTCTGGATACACCATATATTTT. Amino acid sequence: CASSLERTSGYTIYF.

In its sample, this clone was seen many times. The V gene is TRBV29-1, the J gene TRBJ2-1; 9 bases align to TRBD2. There are 14 residues in the CDR3. J lost 5 bases, V lost 7 bases, and 9 bases had no gene match. Germline values: CDR1 SQVTM, CDR2 ANQGSEA. The CDR3 reads CSAGRGGAHNEQFF. The CDR3 coding sequence is TGCAGCGCAGGGCGGGGGGGGGCTCACAATGAGCAGTTCTTC.

The rearrangement links TRBV12-3 or TRBV12-4 to TRBJ1-1; weak D call: TRBD1 (5 bases). The CDR3 is 13 residues long. The germline V and J ends were trimmed by 6 bases and 0 bases, with 8 bases remaining between them. The CDR3 DNA follows: TGTGCCAGCAGCCCGACAGTGAACACTGAAGCTTTCTTT. Protein sequence: CASSPTVNTEAFF.

This clone has a count of ten or more. The chain is built from TRBV7-3 and TRBJ2-3; D is unresolved. Trimming pared 0 bases from V and 0 bases from J, leaving 7 bases between. Germline V gene data show CDR1 as SGHTA and CDR2 as FQGTGA. The CDR3 covers 15 residues. In DNA form, the CDR3 reads TGTGCCAGCAGCTTAACGATGCAGAGCACAGATACGCAGTATTTT. This sequence encodes CASSLTMQSTDTQYF.

This clone is labeled as medium-sized. This chain joins TRBV12-3 or TRBV12-4 and TRBJ2-1, with D unresolved. The CDR3 contains 13 residues. With 2 bases removed from V and 3 bases from J, the gap between germline ends came to 5 bases. The CDR3 DNA reads as TGTGCCAGCAGTTTAATGGGCTACAATGAGCAGTTCTTC. The encoded protein is CASSLMGYNEQFF.

This clone appeared a few times. The chain recombines TRBV12-3 or TRBV12-4 with TRBJ2-3; 8 bases are a match to TRBD2. This CDR3 is 16 amino acids long. The V gene end was trimmed by 5 bases and the J gene end by 5 bases; junction bases not matched to a gene: 12. CDR3 coding DNA: TGTGCCAGCAGTCCTCAGGCGGGGGGCTTCTTAGATACGCAGTATTTT. It encodes CASSPQAGGFLDTQYF.

The sample holds many counts of this clone. This chain uses TRBV19 with TRBJ1-1, with 9 positions matching TRBD1. Losses at the gene ends were 4 bases for V and 1 base for J; bases not matched to a gene: 4. Germline V gene sequence: CDR1 LNHDA, CDR2 SQIVND (reference sequence). The CDR3 covers 15 residues. CDR3 sequence (DNA): TGTGCCAGTAGTAGACCGGGACAGGGGAACACTGAAGCTTTCTTT. It yields the protein CASSRPGQGNTEAFF.

There are a few counts of this clone. The rearrangement joins TRBV6-2 or TRBV6-3 to TRBJ2-4; D is undetermined. This CDR3 has 15 amino acids. Germline CDR1 and CDR2: MNHEY and SVGEGT. Trimming removed 1 base at V and 1 base at J, with 8 bases between. CDR3 DNA sequence: TGTGCCAGCAGTTACTTTCACGCTGCCAAAAACATTCAGTACTTC. Translated: CASSYFHAAKNIQYF.

This clone was detected ten times or more. The rearrangement uses TRBV6-1 and TRBJ2-5; D may correspond to TRBD1 or TRBD2 (5 bases each). This CDR3 has 13 residues. V shed 6 bases and J shed 10 bases, with 18 bases lying between them. CDR1 is MNHNS and CDR2 is SASEGT in the germline V gene. This CDR3 reads CASRGPNQQSQYF. In nucleotides, the CDR3 is TGTGCCAGCAGGGGACCCAACCAGCAGAGCCAGTACTTC.

Regarding this clone: This sequence may be a read error, since a much larger clone differs from it by one base. The same CDR3 can be traced to other DNA sequences in this sample. The CDR3 nucleotides are TGTGCCAGCAGCTTAGTTCCGGGACAGGGGAGTTCACCACTCCACTTT. It is translated as CASSLVPGQGSSPLHF. V gene TRBV11-1 combines with J gene TRBJ1-6; 10 positions match TRBD1. The CDR3 runs 16 residues. Germline values: CDR1 SGHAT, CDR2 FQDESV (reference sequence).

This clone was detected many times. CDR3 in amino acids: CASSPAGDVVYNEQFF. The CDR3 DNA reads as TGTGCCAGCAGCCCCGCGGGCGACGTGGTCTACAATGAGCAGTTCTTC. The J gene is TRBJ2-1, the V gene TRBV28; tentative D call: TRBD2 (5 bases). Looked up from germline, CDR1 is MDHEN and CDR2 is SYDVKM. The V and J ends lost 6 bases and 3 bases respectively, with 18 bases between them. This CDR3 is 16 amino acids long.

This clone was seen ten or more times. The chain links TRBV3-1 to TRBJ1-3; the match to TRBD1 covers 9 bases. The V gene end was trimmed by 5 bases and the J gene end by 3 bases; junction bases not matched to a gene: 5. The CDR3 consists of 15 residues. From germline, CDR1 is LGHDT and CDR2 YNNKEL (reference sequence). CDR3 bases: TGTGCCAGCAGCTTACAGGGGGCAGGTGGAAACACCATATATTTT. Residues: CASSLQGAGGNTIYF.

This clone has ten or more counts. The J gene is TRBJ2-2, the V gene TRBV12-3 or TRBV12-4, with TRBD1 matching over 11 bases. This CDR3 comprises 17 residues. V gave up 2 bases and J gave up 1 base; unmatched junction bases: 3. Here the CDR3 reads CASSLWTGGGNTGELFF. Here the CDR3 DNA reads TGTGCCAGCAGTTTATGGACAGGGGGCGGGAACACCGGGGAGCTGTTTTTT.

To note about this clone: A much larger clone is a single base away; this may be a read error. This chain links TRBV24-1 with TRBJ1-1; a weak D match, TRBD1 (5 bases). The CDR3 runs to 13 residues. Germline loops: CDR1 KGHDR, CDR2 SFDVKD. This CDR3 is CATRDTTNTETFF. The CDR3 DNA reads TGTGCCACCAGGGACACAACGAACACTGAAACTTTCTTT.